Listed here are 26 T cell receptor beta chains from one sample, sequenced in a study of blood T cell repertoires in COVID-19 (dated by TCRdb to the early 2020s). Library preparation was by the immunoSEQ multiplex PCR assay. TCRdb stores this immuneACCESS table with in-frame sequences only. Part of the clones is absent; in the studies checked, under half of the shortfall reflects unresolved V genes, and no reason is known for the rest. This sample has about 200,000 clones in its table, and 65% to 85% of those were observed once. The ten largest clones represent about 10% of the sample. The specimen sequenced was peripheral blood. These receptors came from a woman older than 75 with acute or convalescent COVID-19.

The V gene is TRBV6-2 or TRBV6-3, the J gene TRBJ1-5; a weak D match, TRBD1 (5 bases). From germline, CDR1 is MNHEY and CDR2 SVGEGT. V was clipped by 2 bases and J by 7 bases, with 15 bases between them. The CDR3 runs to 15 residues. CDR3 sequence reads: CASSYPGQGGQPQHF. The CDR3 DNA reads TGTGCCAGCAGTTACCCGGGCCAGGGAGGGCAGCCCCAGCATTTT.

V is TRBV2 and J is TRBJ2-5; maybe TRBD2 (6 bases). Germline CDR1 reads SNHLY; CDR2 reads FYNNEI. This CDR3 comprises 10 residues. Deletions cut 7 bases from V and 8 bases from J, with 8 bases between. CDR3 protein: CASTGETQYF. The CDR3 DNA is TGTGCCAGCACGGGAGAAACCCAGTACTTC. Variable domain in full (rest from reference TRBV2 and TRBJ2-5): EPEVTQTPSHQVTQMGQEVILRCVPISNHLYFYWYRQILGQKVEFLVSFYNNEISEKSEIFDDQFSVERPDGSNFTLKIRSTKLEDSAMYFCASTGETQYFGPGTRLLVL.

CDR3 coding DNA: TGTGCCAGCAGCCAAGGGAGACTGACGCAGTATTTT. This codes for CASSQGRLTQYF. V gene TRBV3-1 (or the pseudogene TRBV3-2) combines with J gene TRBJ2-3, with D unclear. From germline, CDR1 is LGHDT and CDR2 YNNKEL (reference sequence). The length of the CDR3 is 12 residues. V was clipped by 1 base and J by 9 bases, with 8 bases between them.

The V call is TRBV7-9, the J call TRBJ1-4; possibly TRBD1 for D (6 bases). Trimming shortened V by 5 bases and J by 6 bases, and 16 bases separated the two germline ends. Germline CDR1 is SEHNR and CDR2 is FQNEAQ (reference sequence). The CDR3 consists of 15 residues. The CDR3 region is CASSPARGSDEKLFF. In nucleotides, the CDR3 is TGTGCCAGCAGCCCGGCTAGGGGGTCTGATGAAAAACTGTTTTTT.

The V gene is TRBV29-1, the J gene TRBJ1-1; D call uncertain. CDR3 length: 12 amino acids. Germline V lookup: CDR1 SQVTM, CDR2 ANQGSEA. V lost 5 bases and J 2 bases, leaving 9 bases between the germline ends. Here the CDR3 reads CSVRHPNTEAFF. CDR3 bases: TGCAGCGTTAGACACCCTAACACTGAAGCTTTCTTT.

The chain recombines TRBV6-2 or TRBV6-3 with TRBJ1-1, with TRBD1 matching over 12 bases. After removal of 4 bases from V and 11 bases from J, the junction contained 11 bases not matched to a gene. This CDR3 is 15 amino acids long. Germline CDR1 is MNHEY and CDR2 is SVGEGT. CDR3 amino acids: CASSSFPGQGARAFF. The CDR3 DNA reads TGTGCCAGCAGTTCCTTTCCGGGACAGGGGGCGCGGGCTTTCTTT.

This chain joins TRBV11-2 and TRBJ2-7; perhaps TRBD1 as D (7 bases). CDR3 size: 15 residues. Trimming pared 1 base from V and 7 bases from J, leaving 17 bases between. The germline gives CDR1 SGHAT, CDR2 FQNNGV. The CDR3 sequence is CASSLGQGGIGEQYF. In DNA, the CDR3 is TGTGCCAGCAGCTTAGGCCAGGGGGGAATAGGGGAGCAGTACTTC.

This chain uses TRBV11-1 with TRBJ2-7, with TRBD1 matching over 7 bases. The ends lost 6 bases at V and 6 bases at J; junction bases unmatched: 17. CDR1 SGHAT and CDR2 FQDESV come from the germline V gene (reference sequence). CDR3 length: 16 residues. The chain's CDR3 is CASSLNSGTALGEQYF. CDR3 nucleotide sequence: TGTGCCAGCAGTTTGAACTCCGGGACAGCCCTGGGCGAGCAGTACTTC.

This clone was found a few times. This sequence joins TRBV10-3 and TRBJ2-3; 9 positions agree with TRBD2. This CDR3 spans 15 amino acids. Unmatched junction bases numbered 11, after V lost 11 bases and J lost 2 bases. Germline-derived CDR1 and CDR2 are ENHRY and SYGVKD. Written as DNA, the CDR3 is TGTGCCTCAACCGCGGGGGGGCATATCACAGATACGCAGTATTTT. This codes for CASTAGGHITDTQYF.

The chain employs TRBV6-5 and TRBJ2-7; 11 nucleotides align to TRBD2. The V gene's germline CDR1 is MNHEY and CDR2 SVGAGI. The V and J ends lost 6 bases and 2 bases, in that order; junction bases with no gene match: 6. The CDR3 sequence is 15 residues long. CDR3 nucleotides: TGTGCCAGCAGGCCCGGGACTAGCGGTGCCTACGAGCAGTACTTC. The encoded protein is CASRPGTSGAYEQYF.

The chain carries TRBV18 and TRBJ2-7; D perhaps matches TRBD2 (7 bases). This CDR3 has 16 residues. V gave up 0 bases and J gave up 7 bases, with 19 bases separating them. Per germline, CDR1 KGHSH and CDR2 LQKENI. The CDR3 region is CASSPPVGGASQEQYF. CDR3 DNA: TGTGCCAGCTCACCACCGGTGGGGGGGGCATCTCAAGAGCAGTACTTC.

The rearrangement uses TRBV6-2 or TRBV6-3 and TRBJ1-5; 7 bases fit TRBD1. The J segment lost 6 bases and the V segment lost 5 bases, leaving 7 bases of the junction unmatched. Germline V CDR1 and CDR2: MNHEY, SVGEGT. The CDR3 covers 14 residues. CDR3: CASSRTGLSQPQHF. CDR3 DNA: TGTGCCAGCAGTCGGACAGGCCTGAGTCAGCCCCAGCATTTT.

This clone occurred once. The CDR3 DNA reads as TGTGCCAGCAGCCGCGGACTAGCGGGAGGCGGTATTGTTGGACGTAGTGAGCAGTTCTTC. Translating gives CASSRGLAGGGIVGRSEQFF. The chain carries TRBV3-1 (or the pseudogene TRBV3-2) and TRBJ2-1; 14 nucleotides line up with TRBD2. With V trimmed by 4 bases and J by 9 bases, 20 bases remained unmatched. Germline CDR1 is LGHDT and CDR2 is YNNKEL (reference sequence). The CDR3 contains 20 residues.

This rearrangement joins TRBV28 to TRBJ2-2, with unresolved D. Germline V lookup: CDR1 MDHEN, CDR2 SYDVKM. The CDR3 spans 14 residues. V lost 2 bases and J lost 2, with 6 bases in between. CDR3 loop: CASSLGLNTGELFF. The CDR3 region has the DNA TGTGCCAGCAGTTTAGGGCTCAACACCGGGGAGCTGTTTTTT.

This chain connects TRBV9 to TRBJ1-3, with a weak D call TRBD1 (6 bases). Trimming pared 4 bases from V and 4 bases from J, leaving 12 bases between. Germline V gene sequence: CDR1 SGDLS, CDR2 YYNGEE. The CDR3 is 14 amino acids. This CDR3 reads CASSFRTDGNTIYF. CDR3 nucleotides: TGTGCCAGCAGCTTTCGGACAGACGGAAACACCATATATTTT.

The chain is built from TRBV11-3 and TRBJ2-5; TRBD2 is a possible D gene (6 bases). V gave up 0 bases and J gave up 7 bases, with 9 bases separating them. CDR3 length: 13 residues. Germline-derived CDR1 and CDR2 are SGHNT and YENEEA. The CDR3 here is CASSLEGGWTQYF. The CDR3 DNA follows: TGTGCCAGCAGCTTAGAGGGGGGTTGGACCCAGTACTTC.

The CDR3 nucleotides read TGCAGCGTTGAAGATAAGGCCAGCGGGAGGGGTGAGCAGTTCTTC. It is translated as CSVEDKASGRGEQFF. The V and J genes are TRBV29-1 and TRBJ2-1, with 10 bases fitting TRBD2. V trimming: 0 bases; J trimming: 9 bases; junction bases outside the gene matches: 8. This CDR3 has 15 residues. Germline V gives CDR1 SQVTM, CDR2 ANQGSEA.

V gene TRBV18 combines with J gene TRBJ1-2; 12 bases line up with TRBD1. Germline lookup yields CDR1 KGHSH and CDR2 LQKENI. The CDR3 is 18 residues long. Trimming took 3 bases from V and 2 from J; bases not matched to a gene: 10. The CDR3: CASSPTTGTGGANYGYTF. In nucleotides, the CDR3 is TGTGCCAGCTCACCCACGACCGGGACAGGGGGCGCGAACTATGGCTACACCTTC.

The chain combines TRBV11-3 with TRBJ2-3; D is possibly TRBD1 (7 bases). The germline V and J ends were trimmed by 5 bases and 2 bases, with 14 bases remaining between them. This CDR3 comprises 15 residues. Germline CDR1 reads SGHNT; CDR2 reads YENEEA. CDR3 sequence: CASSLGGTVTDTQYF. DNA of the CDR3: TGTGCCAGCAGCCTAGGCGGGACAGTCACAGATACGCAGTATTTT.

V usage is TRBV11-3 and J usage is TRBJ2-2; D is uncertain. Trimming removed 5 bases from V and 5 bases from J, with 12 bases in between. The CDR3 is 14 amino acids. The germline gives CDR1 SGHNT, CDR2 YENEEA. CDR3 region: CASSPLSRTGELFF. CDR3 in DNA: TGTGCCAGCAGCCCCCTCTCCCGGACCGGGGAGCTGTTTTTT. Using reference TRBV11-3 and TRBJ2-2 for the parts outside the CDR3, the full variable domain is EAGVVQSPRYKIIEKKQPVAFWCNPISGHNTLYWYLQNLGQGPELLIRYENEEAVDDSQLPKDRFSAERLKGVDSTLKIQPAELGDSAVYLCASSPLSRTGELFFGEGSRLTVL.

The rearrangement links TRBV12-3 or TRBV12-4 to TRBJ1-6; D is uncertain. CDR3 length equals 13 residues. Trimming pared 6 bases from V and 3 bases from J, leaving 6 bases between. This CDR3 is CASRSGYNSPLHF. CDR3 nucleotides: TGTGCCAGCAGGAGTGGCTATAATTCACCCCTCCACTTT.

The chain has TRBV28 and TRBJ2-7; 7 positions agree with TRBD2. V shed 6 bases, J shed 3 bases, and the junction held 11 bases outside the gene matches. The CDR3 spans 15 residues. CDR1 is MDHEN and CDR2 is SYDVKM in the germline V gene. The CDR3 bases are TGTGCCAGCAGCCCTCCAGGCGGGAGATTCTACGAGCAGTACTTC. It is translated as CASSPPGGRFYEQYF.

The rearrangement joins TRBV18 to TRBJ1-2, with TRBD1 as a possible D gene (5 bases). V lost 2 bases and J 8 bases, leaving 12 bases between the germline ends. CDR1 and CDR2 from the germline V gene are KGHSH and LQKENI. The CDR3 has 13 residues. CDR3 sequence reads: CASSPSGLEGYTF. The DNA for the CDR3 is TGTGCCAGCTCACCATCAGGGTTAGAGGGCTACACCTTC.

This clone showed up just once. The J gene is TRBJ1-2, the V gene TRBV6-5, with 12 bases lining up with TRBD1. Germline CDR1 and CDR2: MNHEY and SVGAGI. CDR3 length: 15 amino acids. V was clipped by 5 bases and J by 8 bases; unmatched bases: 9. The CDR3 protein is CASSTSGTGGRGYTF. CDR3 nucleotides: TGTGCCAGCAGTACGTCCGGGACAGGGGGCCGGGGCTACACCTTC.

The chain is built from TRBV3-1 (or the pseudogene TRBV3-2) and TRBJ1-1, with TRBD1 matching over 9 bases. CDR1 is LGHDT, CDR2 YNNKEL, per germline (reference sequence). This CDR3 contains 14 residues. Trimming took 3 bases from V and 3 from J; bases not matched to a gene: 2. The CDR3 sequence: CASSHGTGYTEAFF. The DNA for the CDR3 is TGTGCCAGCAGCCACGGGACAGGGTACACTGAAGCTTTCTTT.

This clone was observed a few times. This chain connects TRBV27 to TRBJ2-3; D gene uncertain. Germline values: CDR1 MNHEY, CDR2 SMNVEV (reference sequence). The CDR3 is 14 residues long. V lost 0 bases to trimming and J lost 2 bases, with 6 bases between them. The DNA of the CDR3 is TGTGCCAGCAGTTTATCGTCATTCACAGATACGCAGTATTTT. Translation gives CASSLSSFTDTQYF.